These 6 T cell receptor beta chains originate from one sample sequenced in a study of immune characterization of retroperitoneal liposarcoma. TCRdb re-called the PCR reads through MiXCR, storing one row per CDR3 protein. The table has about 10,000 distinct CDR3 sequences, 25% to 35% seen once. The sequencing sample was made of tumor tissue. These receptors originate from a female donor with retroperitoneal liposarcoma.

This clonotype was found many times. CDR3 sequence: CASSKRSRIEQFF. The CDR3 DNA reads as TGTGCCAGCTCAAAAAGGAGTAGGATAGAGCAGTTCTTC. The genes are TRBV28 and TRBJ2-1; D is ambiguous. This CDR3 spans 13 amino acids. The germline V and J ends were trimmed by 8 bases and 10 bases, with 18 bases remaining between them. Germline V gene lookup returns CDR1 MDHEN and CDR2 SYDVKM.

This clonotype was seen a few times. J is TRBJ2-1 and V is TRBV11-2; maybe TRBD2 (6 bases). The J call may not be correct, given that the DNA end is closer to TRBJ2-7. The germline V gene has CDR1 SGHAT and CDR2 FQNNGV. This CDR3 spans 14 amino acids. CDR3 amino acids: CASSFGEAYNEQYF. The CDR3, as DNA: TGTGCCAGCAGCTTCGGGGAGGCCTACAATGAGCAGTACTTC.

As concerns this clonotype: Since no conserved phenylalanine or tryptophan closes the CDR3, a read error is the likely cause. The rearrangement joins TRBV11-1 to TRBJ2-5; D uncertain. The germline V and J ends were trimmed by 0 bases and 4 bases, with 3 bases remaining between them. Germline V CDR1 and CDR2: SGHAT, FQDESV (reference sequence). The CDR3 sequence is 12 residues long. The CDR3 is CASSLAGETQYV. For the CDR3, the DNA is TGTGCCAGCAGCTTAGCGGGAGAGACCCAGTACGTC.

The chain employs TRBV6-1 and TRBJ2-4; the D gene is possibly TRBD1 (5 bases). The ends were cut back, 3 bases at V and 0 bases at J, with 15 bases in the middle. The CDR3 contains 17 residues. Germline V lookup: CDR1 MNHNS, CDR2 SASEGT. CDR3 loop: CASSDETGALAKNIQYF. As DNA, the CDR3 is TGTGCCAGCAGTGATGAAACAGGAGCCCTAGCCAAAAACATTCAGTACTTC.

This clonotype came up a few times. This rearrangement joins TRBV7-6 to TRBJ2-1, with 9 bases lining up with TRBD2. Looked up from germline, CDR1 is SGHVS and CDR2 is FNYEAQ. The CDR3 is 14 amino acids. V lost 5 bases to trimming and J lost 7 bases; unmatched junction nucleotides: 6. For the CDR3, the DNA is TGTGCCAGCAGCACAGGGCTAGCGGGAAATGAGCAGTTCTTC. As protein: CASSTGLAGNEQFF.

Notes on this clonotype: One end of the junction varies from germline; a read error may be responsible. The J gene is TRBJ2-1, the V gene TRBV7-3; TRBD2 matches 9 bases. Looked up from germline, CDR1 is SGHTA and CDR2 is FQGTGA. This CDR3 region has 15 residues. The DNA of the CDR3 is TGTGTCAGCCAGGCGATAGCGGGAGCTAACGATGAGCAGTTCTTC. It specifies CVSQAIAGANDEQFF.